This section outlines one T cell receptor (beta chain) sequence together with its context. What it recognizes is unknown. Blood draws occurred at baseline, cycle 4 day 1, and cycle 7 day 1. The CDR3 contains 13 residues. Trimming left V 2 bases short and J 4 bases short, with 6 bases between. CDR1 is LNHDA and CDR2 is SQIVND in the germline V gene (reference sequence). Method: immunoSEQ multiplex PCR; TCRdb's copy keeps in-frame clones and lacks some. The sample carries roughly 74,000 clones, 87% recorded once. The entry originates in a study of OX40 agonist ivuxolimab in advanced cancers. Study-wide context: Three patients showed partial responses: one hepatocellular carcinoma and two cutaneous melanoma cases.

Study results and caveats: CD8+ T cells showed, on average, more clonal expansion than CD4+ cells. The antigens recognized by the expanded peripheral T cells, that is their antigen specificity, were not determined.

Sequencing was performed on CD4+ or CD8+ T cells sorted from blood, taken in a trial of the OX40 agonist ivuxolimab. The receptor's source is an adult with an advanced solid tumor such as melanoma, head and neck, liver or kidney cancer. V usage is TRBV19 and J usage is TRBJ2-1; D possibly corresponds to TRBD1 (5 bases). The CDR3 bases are TGTGCCAGTAGTATAAACAGGTACAATGAGCAGTTCTTC. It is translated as CASSINRYNEQFF.